This entry lists 28 T cell receptor beta chains sequenced from one sample in a study of T-cell reconstitution after alpha-beta-depleted transplantation in children. The TCRbeta library was prepared with unique molecular identifiers. TCRdb recomputed calls from the PCR reads with MiXCR, one row per CDR3 protein. The table has about 70,000 distinct CDR3 sequences, roughly 10% seen once. The specimen comprised PBMCs, sampled before TCRalphabeta/CD19-depleted stem cell transplant. These receptors were collected from a boy under 18 with acute myeloid leukemia, due to receive a stem cell transplant.

This clonotype has ten or more counts. The V call is TRBV29-1, the J call TRBJ2-5; 7 bases align to TRBD2. Germline trimming cut 6 bases from V and 2 bases from J; bases unmatched to any gene: 6. Germline lookup yields CDR1 SQVTM and CDR2 ANQGSEA. This CDR3 comprises 13 residues. The CDR3 loop reads CSVGPSGQETQYF. The CDR3 bases are TGCAGCGTAGGACCTAGCGGACAAGAGACCCAGTACTTC.

This clonotype was recorded at least ten times. V is TRBV12-3 or TRBV12-4 and J is TRBJ2-2; D gene uncertain. This CDR3 region has 11 residues. V lost 3 bases, J lost 9 bases, and 5 bases lay in between. CDR3 bases: TGTGCCAGCAGTTTGTTGAGGGAGCTGTTTTTT. Its protein is CASSLLRELFF.

This clonotype was found many times. The chain combines TRBV20-1 with TRBJ1-1; tentative D call: TRBD1 (6 bases). V shed 0 bases and J shed 1 base, with 15 bases lying between them. The CDR3 runs 16 residues. Germline CDR1 reads DFQATT; CDR2 reads SNEGSKA (reference sequence). CDR3 sequence: CSAREKGGSRNTEAFF. The CDR3 DNA follows: TGCAGTGCTAGAGAAAAGGGGGGGAGTCGGAACACTGAAGCTTTCTTT.

This clonotype was detected ten times or more. The chain joins TRBV7-2 to TRBJ2-5, with D hard to call. The CDR3 is 17 residues long. The V and J ends lost 3 bases and 2 bases respectively, with 19 bases between them. Germline CDR1 SGHTA, CDR2 FQGNSA. The CDR3 nucleotides are TGTGCCAGCAGCTTTTTATTTGGGCAGTCCGAACAAGAGACCCAGTACTTC. Amino acids: CASSFLFGQSEQETQYF.

The table lists this clonotype with many counts. This chain joins TRBV5-1 and TRBJ1-2; TRBD1 aligns across 7 bases. The J segment lost 5 bases and the V segment lost 0 bases, leaving 4 bases of the junction unmatched. This CDR3 has 14 residues. Germline lookup yields CDR1 SGHRS and CDR2 YFSETQ. The CDR3 reads CASSLEGTAYGYTF. The CDR3, as DNA: TGCGCCAGCAGCTTGGAGGGGACAGCTTATGGCTACACCTTC.

This clonotype was observed many times. The gene calls are TRBV19 and TRBJ2-3; 8 positions match TRBD2. Germline V gene lookup returns CDR1 LNHDA and CDR2 SQIVND (reference sequence). The CDR3 runs to 15 residues. With 6 bases clipped from V and 0 bases from J, the junction kept 5 bases outside the gene matches. CDR3 coding DNA: TGTGCCAGTAGAAAACTAGCGGTTAGCACAGATACGCAGTATTTT. This gives the protein CASRKLAVSTDTQYF.

This clonotype came up many times. This sequence joins TRBV9 and TRBJ2-3, with 7 nucleotides matching TRBD1. With 3 bases clipped from V and 4 bases from J, the junction kept 11 bases outside the gene matches. The CDR3 runs to 16 residues. Germline V gives CDR1 SGDLS, CDR2 YYNGEE. The CDR3 spells CASSAGDRVRADTQYF. The CDR3 bases are TGTGCCAGCAGCGCCGGAGACAGGGTCCGGGCAGATACGCAGTATTTT.

The sample holds many counts of this clonotype. The chain links TRBV12-3 or TRBV12-4 to TRBJ1-5, with D uncertain. This CDR3 region has 12 residues. Trimming shortened V by 1 base and J by 6 bases, and 4 bases separated the two germline ends. CDR3 DNA sequence: TGTGCCAGCAGTTTAGAGCCTCAGCCCCAGCATTTT. This encodes CASSLEPQPQHF.

Many counts were recorded for this clonotype. This chain links TRBV4-2 with TRBJ2-2; unclear D gene. The ends were cut back, 0 bases at V and 4 bases at J, with 12 bases in the middle. Germline CDR1 is LGHNA and CDR2 is YNFKEQ. This CDR3 is built from 16 residues. CDR3 protein: CASSQDPSGSTGELFF. DNA of the CDR3: TGTGCCAGCAGCCAAGATCCAAGTGGCTCCACCGGGGAGCTGTTTTTT.

This clonotype was recorded at least ten times. The V and J genes are TRBV5-4 and TRBJ2-3; 15 nucleotides line up with TRBD2. Trimming at V came to 7 bases and at J to 4 bases, leaving 4 bases not matched to a gene. This CDR3 comprises 15 residues. Germline loops: CDR1 SGHNT, CDR2 YYREEE (reference sequence). The CDR3 coding sequence is TGTGCCAGCGGACTAGCGGGAGGGCCCTCAGATACGCAGTATTTT. Protein: CASGLAGGPSDTQYF.

This clonotype appeared many times. The chain uses TRBV15 and TRBJ1-5, with D perhaps matching TRBD1 (5 bases). V shed 1 base and J shed 7 bases, with 17 bases lying between them. The CDR3 loop spans 16 amino acids. Germline-derived CDR1 and CDR2 are LNHNV and YYDKDF (reference sequence). CDR3 loop: CATSRGGSGSAQPQHF. CDR3 in DNA: TGTGCCACCAGCAGAGGAGGGTCAGGGTCCGCACAGCCCCAGCATTTT.

This clonotype was detected many times. This chain uses TRBV29-1 with TRBJ2-3; 8 nucleotides match TRBD1. The CDR3 is 14 residues long. Germline V CDR1 and CDR2: SQVTM, ANQGSEA. V lost 4 bases and J lost 6; bases outside the gene matches: 9. CDR3 in amino acids: CSVARTGSADTQYF. As DNA, the CDR3 is TGCAGCGTTGCACGGACAGGGTCGGCCGATACGCAGTATTTT.

The chain has TRBV30 and TRBJ1-1; the D is unclear. V was pared by 8 bases and J by 7 bases, with 20 bases between. The CDR3 is made up of 13 amino acids. CDR1 is GTSNPN, CDR2 SVGIG, per germline (reference sequence). The CDR3 reads CAGNPDSSDEAFF. The CDR3 bases are TGTGCCGGGAATCCTGATAGCTCGGATGAAGCTTTCTTT.

This clonotype has ten or more counts. This sequence joins TRBV20-1 and TRBJ2-7; no firm D call. Per germline, CDR1 DFQATT and CDR2 SNEGSKA (reference sequence). The CDR3 totals 11 residues. V was clipped by 6 bases and J by 4 bases, with 10 bases between them. This chain's CDR3 is CSAELGYEQYV. CDR3 coding DNA: TGCAGTGCGGAACTGGGATACGAGCAGTACGTC.

This clonotype was recorded at least ten times. The CDR3 protein is CASSQVGNEAFF. Written as DNA, the CDR3 is TGTGCCAGCAGCCAAGTCGGCAATGAAGCTTTCTTT. The genes are TRBV14 and TRBJ1-1; D gene uncertain. The CDR3 has 12 residues. Between the trimmed V and J ends, which lost 1 base and 7 bases, there was a span of 7 bases. Per germline, CDR1 SGHDN and CDR2 FVKESK.

This clonotype was found many times. The chain joins TRBV15 to TRBJ2-5; TRBD1 matches 7 bases. The CDR3 sequence is 13 residues long. The V gene's germline CDR1 is LNHNV and CDR2 YYDKDF (reference sequence). The ends lost 5 bases at V and 10 bases at J; junction bases unmatched: 10. CDR3 DNA sequence: TGTGCCACCAGCTTCCAAGTAGACAGGGACCAGTACTTC. It encodes CATSFQVDRDQYF.

In this sample, this clonotype turned up many times. DNA of the CDR3: TGCGCCAGCAGCCAAGGCCTTGGGGGGGGTGGCACCGGGGAGCTGTTTTTT. As protein: CASSQGLGGGGTGELFF. This chain connects TRBV4-1 to TRBJ2-2; 7 nucleotides agree with TRBD2. In germline, CDR1 is MGHRA, CDR2 YSYEKL. The CDR3 is made up of 17 amino acids. With 1 base clipped from V and 4 bases from J, the junction kept 9 bases outside the gene matches.

This clonotype was detected ten times or more. V usage is TRBV28 and J usage is TRBJ1-2; D is ambiguous. V lost 11 bases and J lost 2, with 12 bases in between. Germline V gene lookup returns CDR1 MDHEN and CDR2 SYDVKM. The CDR3 is 12 residues long. Here the CDR3 reads CALRTENYGYTF. In DNA form, the CDR3 reads TGTGCCTTGAGGACGGAGAACTATGGCTACACCTTC.

This clonotype came up many times. The chain couples TRBV7-6 to TRBJ2-3; D is undetermined. The CDR3 runs 16 residues. V was cut by 2 bases and J by 0 bases, with 12 bases left in between. The germline V gene encodes CDR1 SGHVS and CDR2 FNYEAQ. This CDR3 is CASSLNAASSTDTQYF. The DNA for the CDR3 is TGTGCCAGCAGCTTAAATGCGGCGTCTAGCACAGATACGCAGTATTTT. Based on the CDR3 plus reference TRBV7-6 and TRBJ2-3, the full variable domain is GAGVSQSPRYKVTKRGQDVALRCDPISGHVSLYWYRQALGQGPEFLTYFNYEAQQDKSGLPNDRFSAERPEGSISTLTIQRTEQRDSAMYRCASSLNAASSTDTQYFGPGTRLTVL.

This clonotype was observed many times. This chain links TRBV6-2 or TRBV6-3 with TRBJ2-7; D could derive from TRBD1 or TRBD2 (5 bases each). CDR1 MNHEY and CDR2 SVGEGT come from the germline V gene. This CDR3 has 13 residues. Trimming removed 2 bases from V and 3 bases from J, with 8 bases in between. The CDR3: CASSYLGVYEQYF. The CDR3 DNA follows: TGTGCCAGCAGTTACCTGGGGGTCTACGAGCAGTACTTC.

This clonotype occurred many times. This chain joins TRBV7-8 and TRBJ1-5, with 7 bases lining up with TRBD1. The germline V gene encodes CDR1 SGHVS and CDR2 FQNEAQ. The junction had 6 bases not matched to a gene; V was cut back by 5 bases and J by 5 bases. The CDR3 runs 14 residues. CDR3 DNA: TGTGCCAGCAGCCCCCCGGGACAGTATCAGCCCCAGCATTTT. Amino acid sequence: CASSPPGQYQPQHF.

This clonotype was observed at least ten times. This chain connects TRBV3-1 to TRBJ2-3; tentative D call: TRBD2 (5 bases). The CDR3 spans 16 residues. The germline gives CDR1 LGHDT, CDR2 YNNKEL (reference sequence). V shed 4 bases and J shed 1 base, with 15 bases lying between them. CDR3 region: CASSPRVTFGTDTQYF. As DNA, the CDR3 is TGTGCCAGCAGCCCGAGGGTGACCTTTGGCACAGATACGCAGTATTTT.

This clonotype was seen ten or more times. The V and J genes are TRBV3-1 and TRBJ1-5; D unclear. Germline V lookup: CDR1 LGHDT, CDR2 YNNKEL (reference sequence). The CDR3 length is 16 residues. Trimming removed 3 bases at V and 2 bases at J, with 14 bases between. The CDR3 reads CASSQRLGSGNQPQHF. The CDR3 DNA reads TGTGCCAGCAGCCAGAGATTGGGCAGTGGCAATCAGCCCCAGCATTTT.

This clonotype was recorded at least ten times. The genes are TRBV20-1 and TRBJ2-5; maybe TRBD2 (5 bases). The CDR3 spans 13 residues. From germline, CDR1 is DFQATT and CDR2 SNEGSKA (reference sequence). Trimming pared 6 bases from V and 3 bases from J, leaving 14 bases between. The CDR3 reads CSAPVGVEETQYF. CDR3 nucleotide sequence: TGCAGTGCCCCCGTGGGAGTAGAAGAGACCCAGTACTTC.

The table lists this clonotype with many counts. This sequence joins TRBV12-3 or TRBV12-4 and TRBJ2-1; 10 nucleotides align to TRBD2. This CDR3 is built from 13 residues. V lost 5 bases, J lost 16 bases, and 11 bases stayed unmatched. The CDR3: CASSRTSGGAAFF. The CDR3 nucleotides are TGTGCCAGCAGTAGGACCAGCGGGGGGGCGGCTTTCTTC.

This clonotype has more than one count but fewer than ten. V gene TRBV11-3 combines with J gene TRBJ2-2; the D call may be TRBD1 or TRBD2 (5 bases each). Trimming shortened V by 0 bases and J by 5 bases, and 10 bases separated the two germline ends. CDR1 and CDR2 (germline): SGHNT, YENEEA. The CDR3 sequence is 15 residues long. The chain's CDR3 is CASSLDHRTTGELFF. In DNA form, the CDR3 reads TGTGCCAGCAGCTTAGATCACAGGACTACCGGGGAGCTGTTTTTT.

This clonotype came up many times. The chain joins TRBV5-1 to TRBJ2-3, with D possibly being TRBD2 (7 bases). V was shortened by 0 bases and J by 4 bases, with 15 bases between the two germline ends. CDR3 length equals 16 residues. Germline V gene data show CDR1 as SGHRS and CDR2 as YFSETQ. The CDR3 DNA reads TGCGCCAGCAGCTTGGCCTTCGCGGGGGCCTCAGATACGCAGTATTTT. This gives the protein CASSLAFAGASDTQYF.

By share of the sample, this clonotype is medium-sized (0.01 to 0.1%). The chain couples TRBV25-1 to TRBJ2-7, with a tentative D call TRBD2 (5 bases). V was cut by 4 bases and J by 0 bases, with 16 bases left in between. The CDR3 extends over 16 amino acids. CDR1 is MGHDK and CDR2 is SYGVNS in the germline V gene. This CDR3 is CASSVGRPSGSYEQYF. DNA for the CDR3: TGTGCCAGCAGTGTTGGGAGACCCTCCGGCTCCTACGAGCAGTACTTC.